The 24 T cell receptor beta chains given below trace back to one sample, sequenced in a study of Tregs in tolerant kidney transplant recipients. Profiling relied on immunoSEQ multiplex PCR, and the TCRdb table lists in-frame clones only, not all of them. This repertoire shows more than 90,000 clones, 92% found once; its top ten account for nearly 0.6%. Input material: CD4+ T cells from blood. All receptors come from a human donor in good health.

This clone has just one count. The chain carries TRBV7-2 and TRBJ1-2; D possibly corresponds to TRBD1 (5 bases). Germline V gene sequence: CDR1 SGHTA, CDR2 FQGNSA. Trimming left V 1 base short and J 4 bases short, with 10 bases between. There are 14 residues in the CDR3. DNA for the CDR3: TGTGCCAGCAGCTTAGGTACAGGTTCCTATGGCTACACCTTC. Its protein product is CASSLGTGSYGYTF.

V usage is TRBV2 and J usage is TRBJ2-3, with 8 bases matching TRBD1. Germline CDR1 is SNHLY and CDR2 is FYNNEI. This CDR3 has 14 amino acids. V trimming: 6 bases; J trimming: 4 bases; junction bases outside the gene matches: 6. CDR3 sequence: CASRPRGPADTQYF. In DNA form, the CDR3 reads TGTGCCAGCAGGCCCAGGGGGCCAGCAGATACGCAGTATTTT.

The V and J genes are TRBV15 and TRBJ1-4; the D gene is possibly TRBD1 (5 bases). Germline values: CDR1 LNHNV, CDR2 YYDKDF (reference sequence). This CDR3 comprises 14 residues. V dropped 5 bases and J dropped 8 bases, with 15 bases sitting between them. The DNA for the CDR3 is TGTGCCACCAGCCCAGTGGGGCAACGGGAAAAACTGTTTTTT. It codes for CATSPVGQREKLFF. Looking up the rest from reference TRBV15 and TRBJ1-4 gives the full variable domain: DAMVIQNPRYQVTQFGKPVTLSCSQTLNHNVMYWYQQKSSQAPKLLFHYYDKDFNNEADTPDNFQSRRPNTSFCFLDIRSPGLGDTAMYLCATSPVGQREKLFFGSGTQLSVL.

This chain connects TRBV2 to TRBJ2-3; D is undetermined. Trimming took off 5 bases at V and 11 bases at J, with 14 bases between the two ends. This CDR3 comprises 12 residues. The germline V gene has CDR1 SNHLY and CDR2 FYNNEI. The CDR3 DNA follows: TGTGCCAGCAGTCCTACTGGATGGGAGCAGTATTTT. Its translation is CASSPTGWEQYF.

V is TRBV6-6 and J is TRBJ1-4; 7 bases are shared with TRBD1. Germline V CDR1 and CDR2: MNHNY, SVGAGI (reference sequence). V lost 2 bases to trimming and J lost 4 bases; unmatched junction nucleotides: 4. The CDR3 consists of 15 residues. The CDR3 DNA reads TGTGCCAGCAGTTACGCCGGGACAGTTAATGAAAAACTGTTTTTT. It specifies CASSYAGTVNEKLFF.

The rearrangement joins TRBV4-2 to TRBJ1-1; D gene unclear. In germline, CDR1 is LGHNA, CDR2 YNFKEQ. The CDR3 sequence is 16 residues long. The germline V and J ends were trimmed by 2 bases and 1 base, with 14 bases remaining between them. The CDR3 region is CASSQNAAQQNTEAFF. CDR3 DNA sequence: TGTGCCAGCAGCCAAAATGCGGCACAGCAGAACACTGAAGCTTTCTTT.

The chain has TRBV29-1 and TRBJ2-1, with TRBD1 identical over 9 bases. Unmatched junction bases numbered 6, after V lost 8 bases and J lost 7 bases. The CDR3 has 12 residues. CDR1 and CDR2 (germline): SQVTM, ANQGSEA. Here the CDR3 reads CSTGQGMNEQFF. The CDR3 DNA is TGCAGCACGGGACAGGGTATGAATGAGCAGTTCTTC.

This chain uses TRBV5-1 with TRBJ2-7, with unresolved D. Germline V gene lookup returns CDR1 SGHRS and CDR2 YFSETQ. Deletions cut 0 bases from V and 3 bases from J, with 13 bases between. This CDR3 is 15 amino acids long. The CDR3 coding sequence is TGCGCCAGCAGCTTGGCTCCGGAGACGGGCTACGAGCAGTACTTC. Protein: CASSLAPETGYEQYF.

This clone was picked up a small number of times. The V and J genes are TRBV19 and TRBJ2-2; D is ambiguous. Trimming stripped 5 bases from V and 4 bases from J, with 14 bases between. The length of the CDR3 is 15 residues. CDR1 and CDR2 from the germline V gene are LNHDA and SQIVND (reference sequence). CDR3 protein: CASSDSFLTTGELFF. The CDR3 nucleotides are TGTGCCAGTAGTGACTCCTTCCTAACCACCGGGGAGCTGTTTTTT.

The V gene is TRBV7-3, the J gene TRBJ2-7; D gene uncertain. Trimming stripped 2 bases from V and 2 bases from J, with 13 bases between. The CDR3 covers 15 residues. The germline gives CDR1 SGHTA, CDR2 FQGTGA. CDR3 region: CASSLSGPIAYEQYF. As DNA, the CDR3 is TGTGCCAGCAGCTTATCCGGCCCTATTGCCTACGAGCAGTACTTC. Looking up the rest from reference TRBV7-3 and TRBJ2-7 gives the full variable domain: GAGVSQTPSNKVTEKGKYVELRCDPISGHTALYWYRQSLGQGPEFLIYFQGTGAADDSGLPNDRFFAVRPEGSVSTLKIQRTERGDSAVYLCASSLSGPIAYEQYFGPGTRLTVT.

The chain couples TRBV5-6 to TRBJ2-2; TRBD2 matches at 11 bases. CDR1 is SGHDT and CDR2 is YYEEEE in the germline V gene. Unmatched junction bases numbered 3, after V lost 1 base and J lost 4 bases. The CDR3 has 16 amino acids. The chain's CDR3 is CASSLPSGGFTGELFF. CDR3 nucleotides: TGTGCCAGCAGCTTGCCTAGCGGGGGGTTCACCGGGGAGCTGTTTTTT.

The DNA for the CDR3 is TGCGCCAGCAGCCAAGAGGCCAGGGCTTTCTACGAGCAGTACTTC. This encodes CASSQEARAFYEQYF. V is TRBV4-1 and J is TRBJ2-7; D might be TRBD1 (5 bases). This CDR3 region has 15 residues. The V and J ends lost 0 bases and 3 bases respectively, with 12 bases between them. Germline CDR1 and CDR2: MGHRA and YSYEKL.

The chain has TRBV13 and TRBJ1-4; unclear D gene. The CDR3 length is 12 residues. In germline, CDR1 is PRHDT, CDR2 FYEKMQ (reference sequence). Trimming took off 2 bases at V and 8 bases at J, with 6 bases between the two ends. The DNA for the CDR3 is TGTGCCAGCAGCTTATACCAGGAAAAACTGTTTTTT. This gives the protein CASSLYQEKLFF.

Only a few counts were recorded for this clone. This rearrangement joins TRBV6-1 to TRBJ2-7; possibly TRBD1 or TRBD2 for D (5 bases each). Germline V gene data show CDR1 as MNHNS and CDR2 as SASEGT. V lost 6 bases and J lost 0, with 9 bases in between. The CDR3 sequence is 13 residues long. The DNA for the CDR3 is TGTGCCAGCAGGGGGACGGCCTCCTACGAGCAGTACTTC. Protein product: CASRGTASYEQYF.

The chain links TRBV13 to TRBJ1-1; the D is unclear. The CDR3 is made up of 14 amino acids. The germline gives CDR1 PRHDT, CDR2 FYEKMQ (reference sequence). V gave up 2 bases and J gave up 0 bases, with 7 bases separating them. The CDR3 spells CASSLTWLNTEAFF. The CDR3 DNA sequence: TGTGCCAGCAGCTTAACATGGTTGAACACTGAAGCTTTCTTT.

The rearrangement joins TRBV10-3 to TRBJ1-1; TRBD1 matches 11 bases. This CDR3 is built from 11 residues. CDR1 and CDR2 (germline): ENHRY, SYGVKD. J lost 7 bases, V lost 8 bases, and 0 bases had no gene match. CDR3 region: CAIGTGGEAFF. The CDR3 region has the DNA TGTGCCATCGGGACAGGGGGTGAAGCTTTCTTT.

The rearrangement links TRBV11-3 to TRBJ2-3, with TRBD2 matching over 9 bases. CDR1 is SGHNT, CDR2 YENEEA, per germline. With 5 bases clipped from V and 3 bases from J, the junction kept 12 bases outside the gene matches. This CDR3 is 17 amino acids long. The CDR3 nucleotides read TGTGCCAGCAGCCCGGGGTCTGCGGGAGGGGGAACAGATACGCAGTATTTT. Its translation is CASSPGSAGGGTDTQYF.

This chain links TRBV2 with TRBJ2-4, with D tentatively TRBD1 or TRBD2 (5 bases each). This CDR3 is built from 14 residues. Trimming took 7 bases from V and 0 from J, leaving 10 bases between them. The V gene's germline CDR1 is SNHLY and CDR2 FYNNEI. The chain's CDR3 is CASKWGLAKNIQYF. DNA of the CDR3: TGTGCCAGCAAGTGGGGGTTAGCCAAAAACATTCAGTACTTC.

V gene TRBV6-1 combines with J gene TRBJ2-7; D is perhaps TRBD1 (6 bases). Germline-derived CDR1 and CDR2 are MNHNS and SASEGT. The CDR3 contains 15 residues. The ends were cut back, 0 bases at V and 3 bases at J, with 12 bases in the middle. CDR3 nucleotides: TGTGCCAGCAGTGAAGCGGGAACAGGGCGCTACGAGCAGTACTTC. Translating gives CASSEAGTGRYEQYF.

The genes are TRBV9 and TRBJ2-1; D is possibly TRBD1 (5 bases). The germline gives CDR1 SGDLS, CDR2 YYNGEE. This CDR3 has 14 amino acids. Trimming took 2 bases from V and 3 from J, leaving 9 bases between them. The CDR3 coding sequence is TGTGCCAGCAGCGTGGACACCCGCTACAATGAGCAGTTCTTC. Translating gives CASSVDTRYNEQFF. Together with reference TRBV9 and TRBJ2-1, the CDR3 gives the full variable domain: DSGVTQTPKHLITATGQRVTLRCSPRSGDLSVYWYQQSLDQGLQFLIQYYNGEERAKGNILERFSAQQFPDLHSELNLSSLELGDSALYFCASSVDTRYNEQFFGPGTRLTVL.

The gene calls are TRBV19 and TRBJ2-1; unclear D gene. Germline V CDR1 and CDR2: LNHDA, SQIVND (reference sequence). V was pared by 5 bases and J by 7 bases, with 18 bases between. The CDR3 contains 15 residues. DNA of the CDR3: TGTGCCAGTAGTTTAATTGTGGCGTTTAGGAATGAGCAGTTCTTC. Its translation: CASSLIVAFRNEQFF.

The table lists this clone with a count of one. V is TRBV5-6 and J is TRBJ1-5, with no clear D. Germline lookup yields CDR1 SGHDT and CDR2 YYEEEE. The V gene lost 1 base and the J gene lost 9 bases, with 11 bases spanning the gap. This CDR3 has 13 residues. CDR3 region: CASSLRRDWPQHF. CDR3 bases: TGTGCCAGCAGCTTGCGTCGTGACTGGCCCCAGCATTTT.

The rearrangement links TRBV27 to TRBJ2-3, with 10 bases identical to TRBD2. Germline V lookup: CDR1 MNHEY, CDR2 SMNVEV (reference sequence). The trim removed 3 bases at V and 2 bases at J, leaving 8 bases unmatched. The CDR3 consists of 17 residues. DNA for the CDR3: TGTGCCAGCAGTTTTAGCGGGAGGTCCCTCTTCACAGATACGCAGTATTTT. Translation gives CASSFSGRSLFTDTQYF.

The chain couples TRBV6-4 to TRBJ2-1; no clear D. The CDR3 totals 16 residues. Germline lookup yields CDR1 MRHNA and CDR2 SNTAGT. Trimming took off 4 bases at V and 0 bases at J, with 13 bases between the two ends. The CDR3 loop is CASSGQKASSYNEQFF. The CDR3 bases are TGTGCCAGCAGTGGGCAAAAGGCCTCCTCCTACAATGAGCAGTTCTTC.